The 24 T cell receptor beta chains listed next were all sequenced from one sample in a study of tumor-infiltrating lymphocytes in primary liver carcinoma. The input was approximately 500 ng total RNA; TCR beta cDNA was made from it with a constant-region primer. A slightly modified ARM-PCR protocol with three nested multiplex PCR rounds produced these TCR beta libraries. Each of the first two PCR rounds ran approximately 9 cycles with TRBV1-TRBV30 forward and C-beta reverse primers. A single record per CDR3 protein comes from TCRdb applying MiXCR to the multiplex PCR reads. Found here are tens of thousands of distinct CDR3 sequences, 65% to 75% of them singletons; the top ten hold roughly 25%. It was from roughly 20-30 mg of unsorted bulk tissue that RNA and DNA were co-extracted. Input material: tumor-adjacent normal liver tissue. These receptors were obtained from a man in his forties with primary liver carcinoma and hepatitis B virus infection.

This clonotype has just a few counts. The gene calls are TRBV12-3 or TRBV12-4 and TRBJ1-2, with 7 positions matching TRBD1. The length of the CDR3 is 14 residues. With 2 bases clipped from V and 2 bases from J, the junction kept 2 bases outside the gene matches. The CDR3, as DNA: TGTGCCAGCAGTTTACAGGGGGGGAACTATGGCTACACCTTC. It translates to CASSLQGGNYGYTF.

This clonotype was observed many times. V and J are TRBV10-3 and TRBJ2-5; 13 nucleotides align to TRBD2. This CDR3 region has 14 residues. The germline gives CDR1 ENHRY, CDR2 SYGVKD. Trimming took 6 bases from V and 5 from J; bases not matched to a gene: 3. CDR3 loop: CAISGLAGAETQYF. The CDR3 DNA follows: TGTGCCATCAGCGGACTAGCGGGAGCTGAGACCCAGTACTTC.

This clonotype showed up just a few times. One end of the junction is discordant with germline, which a read error may explain. V usage is TRBV29-1 and J usage is TRBJ1-2; possible D gene TRBD1, 5 bases. The CDR3 is 18 residues long. The germline gives CDR1 SQVTM, CDR2 ANQGSEA. CDR3 residues: CSVGAPTGTQVANCGYTF. CDR3 nucleotides: TGCAGCGTTGGGGCACCAACAGGAACTCAAGTGGCTAACTGTGGCTACACCTTC.

This clonotype was counted at least ten times. The chain has TRBV12-3 or TRBV12-4 and TRBJ2-7; TRBD2 matches at 7 bases. The CDR3 has 15 amino acids. After removal of 4 bases from V and 1 base from J, the junction contained 7 bases not matched to a gene. DNA for the CDR3: TGTGCCAGCAGTTCAGGCGGGAGTGAGTCCTACGAGCAGTACTTC. It translates to CASSSGGSESYEQYF.

Note on this clonotype: Because the CDR3 is missing its conserved closing phenylalanine or tryptophan, this is likely a read error. V is TRBV29-1 and J is TRBJ2-1, with 7 bases that match TRBD2. This CDR3 spans 14 amino acids. Germline assignment: CDR1 SQVTM and CDR2 ANQGSEA. The V segment lost 7 bases and the J segment 0 bases; nucleotides outside the gene matches: 6. The CDR3: CSGGGSGSYNEQFL. The CDR3 DNA sequence: TGCAGCGGGGGGGGGAGCGGCTCCTACAATGAGCAGTTCTTA.

A word on this clonotype: At one of its ends the junction is not consistent with the germline gene, which may arise from a read error. This chain connects TRBV11-2 to TRBJ2-6; perhaps TRBD1 as D (7 bases). CDR1 SGHAT and CDR2 FQNNGV come from the germline V gene. This CDR3 comprises 21 residues. CDR3 amino acids: CASSMGGDRDISLSGANVLTF. The CDR3 region has the DNA TGTGCCAGCAGCATGGGGGGAGACAGGGACATTTCCCTCTCTGGAGCCAACGTCCTGACTTTC.

Details on this clonotype: Without the conserved terminal phenylalanine or tryptophan, this CDR3 likely stems from a read error. V gene TRBV29-1 combines with J gene TRBJ2-3; the match to TRBD2 covers 7 bases. Germline V gene data show CDR1 as SQVTM and CDR2 as ANQGSEA. CDR3 length: 13 amino acids. J lost 5 bases, V lost 6 bases, and 8 bases had no gene match. CDR3 protein: CSVRTGGGDTQYL. The CDR3 nucleotides read TGCAGCGTCCGGACGGGGGGTGGAGATACGCAGTATCTT.

This chain links TRBV6-6 with TRBJ1-3; no clear D gene. V was clipped by 8 bases and J by 4 bases, with 18 bases between them. Germline CDR1 MNHNY, CDR2 SVGAGI (reference sequence). CDR3 size: 15 residues. CDR3 amino acids: CASGFRHDIGNTIYF. The DNA of the CDR3 is TGTGCCAGCGGTTTCAGGCACGATATCGGAAACACCATATATTTT.

This clonotype appeared a few times. The rearrangement joins TRBV12-3 or TRBV12-4 to TRBJ1-4; no clear D gene. The CDR3 length is 14 residues. CDR3 sequence (DNA): TGTGTCGGCAGTTTAAGTGGGGTTGGTGAAAAACTGTTTTTT. Translated, it gives CVGSLSGVGEKLFF.

As regards this clonotype: Compared with germline, one end of the junction differs, possibly owing to a read error. The chain is built from TRBV29-1 and TRBJ2-3; 10 nucleotides agree with TRBD1. The CDR3 totals 15 residues. Germline V CDR1 and CDR2: SQVTM, ANQGSEA. The CDR3 spells CIVELRDRGTDTQYF. The CDR3 DNA is TGCATCGTTGAGTTGCGGGACAGGGGAACAGATACGCAGTATTTT.

On this clonotype itself: The junction differs from germline at one of its ends, possibly a read error. This sequence joins TRBV5-1 and TRBJ2-2; TRBD1 aligns across 11 bases. The CDR3 totals 15 residues. Germline CDR1 is SGHRS and CDR2 is YFSETQ. CDR3: CASSPRTGGTGKLFF. Written as DNA, the CDR3 is TGCGCCAGCAGCCCGCGGACAGGGGGCACCGGGAAGCTGTTTTTT.

This clonotype was seen more than once but under ten times. The junction differs from germline at one of its ends, possibly a read error. This chain joins TRBV29-1 and TRBJ2-3; D perhaps matches TRBD2 (6 bases). The CDR3 is made up of 18 amino acids. Germline V gene data show CDR1 as SQVTM and CDR2 as ANQGSEA. In nucleotides, the CDR3 is TGCGGCGTTGAGGGACTGGGGGTGATCCACCATTCCACAGATACGCAGTATTTT. Protein product: CGVEGLGVIHHSTDTQYF.

This clonotype has just a few counts. The junction departs from the called germline gene at one end, perhaps through a read error. V usage is TRBV7-6 and J usage is TRBJ2-7, with D uncertain. The CDR3 consists of 13 residues. Germline CDR1 and CDR2: SGHVS and FNYEAQ. Here the CDR3 reads CPSSLTQAYEQYF. The CDR3 nucleotides are TGTCCCAGCAGCTTAACTCAAGCCTACGAGCAGTACTTC.

As regards this clonotype: A read error may account for a junction end that differs from germline. The chain links TRBV7-9 to TRBJ2-7; TRBD1 matches at 9 bases. Looked up from germline, CDR1 is SEHNR and CDR2 is FQNEAQ (reference sequence). CDR3 length: 15 residues. The CDR3 sequence: CASNPPGQGFGKLYF. In nucleotides, the CDR3 is TGCGCCAGCAACCCTCCGGGACAGGGATTCGGTAAGCTGTACTTC.

As regards this clonotype: Given a much more abundant clone one base away, this may be a read error. This chain connects TRBV7-9 to TRBJ2-3; 7 nucleotides align to TRBD2. Germline assignment: CDR1 SEHNR and CDR2 FQNEAQ (reference sequence). V lost 3 bases, J lost 4 bases, and 7 bases stayed unmatched. This CDR3 comprises 15 residues. CDR3 loop: CASSFGTTSSDTQYF. The DNA for the CDR3 is TGTGCCAGCAGCTTTGGGACTACTAGCTCAGATACGCAGTATTTT.

The CDR3 sequence is CASSQPSFGTIGNYGETDTQYF. CDR3 bases: TGCGCCAGCAGCCAACCTTCTTTCGGGACTATCGGGAATTACGGGGAAACAGATACGCAGTATTTT. The V call is TRBV4-3, the J call TRBJ2-3; 7 nucleotides match TRBD2. The CDR3 runs 22 residues. J gave up 3 bases and V 2 bases, and 26 bases lay outside the gene matches. Looked up from germline, CDR1 is LGHNA and CDR2 is YSLEER.

The chain has TRBV2 and TRBJ2-2, with 9 nucleotides matching TRBD2. CDR3 length: 15 residues. CDR1 and CDR2 (germline): SNHLY, FYNNEI. V lost 4 bases and J lost 4; bases outside the gene matches: 4. The CDR3 bases are TGTGCCAGCAGTGTCGCTAGCGGGGTCACCGGGGAGCTGTTTTTT. Translation gives CASSVASGVTGELFF.

A note on this clonotype: At one of its ends the junction is not consistent with the germline gene, which may arise from a read error. The rearrangement uses TRBV6-6 and TRBJ2-3; a weak D match, TRBD2 (6 bases). Germline CDR1 MNHNY, CDR2 SVGAGI (reference sequence). The CDR3 is made up of 16 amino acids. The CDR3 loop is CAGRKGTSGRTDTQYF. The DNA of the CDR3 is TGTGCCGGCAGGAAAGGAACTAGTGGGAGGACGGATACGCAGTATTTT.

This clonotype was recorded at least ten times. The gene calls are TRBV4-1 and TRBJ2-3; a possible D gene is TRBD1 (7 bases). Trimming shortened V by 3 bases and J by 1 base, and 17 bases separated the two germline ends. The CDR3 covers 17 residues. CDR1 and CDR2 (germline): MGHRA, YSYEKL. CDR3 amino acids: CASSQEGAGQGTDTQYF. CDR3 bases: TGCGCCAGCAGCCAGGAGGGGGCCGGGCAGGGCACAGATACGCAGTATTTT.

In regard to this clonotype: The junction does not match germline at one end; this may be a read error. The gene calls are TRBV6-2 or TRBV6-3 and TRBJ2-5; D gene ambiguous. Germline lookup yields CDR1 MNHEY and CDR2 SVGEGT. CDR3 length equals 10 residues. The CDR3 protein is CASNEETQYF. As DNA, the CDR3 is TGTGCCAGCAATGAAGAGACCCAGTATTTC.

Points on this clonotype: One end of the junction fails to match germline, which may point to a read error. The chain joins TRBV7-9 to TRBJ2-7; 9 nucleotides align to TRBD2. This CDR3 has 14 residues. Germline assignment: CDR1 SEHNR and CDR2 FQNEAQ (reference sequence). The CDR3 region has the DNA TGTGTCAGCAGCTCAGCGATAGCGGGAGACGAGCAGTACTTC. Protein sequence: CVSSSAIAGDEQYF.

Turning to this clonotype: A much larger clone differs by one base, so this may be a read error. This is likely a read error, given that the CDR3 carries no conserved phenylalanine or tryptophan at its end. This chain uses TRBV6-5 with TRBJ2-5; perhaps TRBD1 as D (5 bases). Germline V gene sequence: CDR1 MNHEY, CDR2 SVGAGI. Trimming removed 6 bases at V and 7 bases at J, with 18 bases between. The CDR3 is 14 amino acids. The chain's CDR3 is CASSPQGQQATQYL. DNA for the CDR3: TGTGCCAGCAGCCCGCAGGGTCAGCAGGCGACCCAGTACCTC.

In this sample, this clonotype turned up many times. CDR3 sequence (DNA): TGTGCCAGCAGCTTAACTACGAACACTGAAGCTTTCTTT. This encodes CASSLTTNTEAFF. V and J are TRBV7-2 and TRBJ1-1; D is unresolved. Germline V gene lookup returns CDR1 SGHTA and CDR2 FQGNSA. V gave up 2 bases and J gave up 1 base, with 5 bases separating them. The CDR3 totals 13 residues.

The chain links TRBV12-3 or TRBV12-4 to TRBJ2-2; tentatively, D is TRBD1 or TRBD2 (5 bases each). This CDR3 region has 14 residues. Trimming took 8 bases from V and 6 from J, leaving 16 bases between them. CDR3 protein: CASGHHMGAGELFF. Here the CDR3 DNA reads TGTGCCAGCGGCCATCACATGGGGGCCGGGGAGCTGTTTTTT.